Below, 25 T cell receptor beta chains from the same sample are listed, as sequenced in a study of Graves' ophthalmopathy and Graves' hyperthyroidism. Amplification of the TCR beta CDR3 regions used RNA transcripts (as template). In the first round, RT-PCR was carried out with HTBI primers, and a multiplex PCR formed the second round. MiXCR, run by TCRdb on the multiplex PCR reads, gives a single entry per CDR3 protein. The sample gives a few hundred thousand distinct CDR3 sequences, approximately 15% of which show up once; 5.5% to 7% is in the top ten. Source material: peripheral blood. These TCRs come from a woman younger than 35 with stable Graves' hyperthyroidism.

This clonotype was seen at least ten times. The genes are TRBV4-2 and TRBJ1-6; D is unresolved. Germline values: CDR1 LGHNA, CDR2 YNFKEQ. The CDR3 is 15 residues long. V was pared by 1 base and J by 5 bases, with 9 bases between. The CDR3 spells CASSQAAENNSPLHF. CDR3 sequence (DNA): TGTGCCAGCAGCCAAGCAGCAGAGAATAATTCACCCCTCCACTTT.

This clonotype was observed many times. The chain uses TRBV6-5 and TRBJ2-5; D might be TRBD2 (5 bases). V was cut by 2 bases and J by 2 bases, with 9 bases left in between. The CDR3 is 14 residues long. CDR1 is MNHEY, CDR2 SVGAGI, per germline. The CDR3: CASSYGSGQETQYF. The CDR3 region has the DNA TGTGCCAGCAGTTACGGCTCGGGGCAAGAGACCCAGTACTTC.

This clonotype showed up many times. The chain has TRBV24-1 and TRBJ1-1, with 7 bases matching TRBD1. CDR1 and CDR2 from the germline V gene are KGHDR and SFDVKD. CDR3 length: 13 residues. The junction had 2 bases not matched to a gene; V was cut back by 4 bases and J by 4 bases. CDR3 residues: CATSEAGGTEAFF. CDR3 DNA: TGTGCCACCAGTGAGGCAGGGGGCACTGAAGCTTTCTTT.

This clonotype was recorded many times. J is TRBJ2-5 and V is TRBV6-1; possibly TRBD2 for D (5 bases). The germline CDR1 and CDR2 sequences are MNHNS and SASEGT. The CDR3 has 11 amino acids. V shed 8 bases and J shed 5 bases, with 9 bases lying between them. CDR3 amino acids: CASGRGETQYF. CDR3 DNA: TGTGCCAGCGGGCGAGGGGAGACCCAGTACTTC.

This clonotype was counted a few times. V and J are TRBV19 and TRBJ2-5; D possibly matches TRBD1 or TRBD2 (6 bases each). Trimming left V 6 bases short and J 4 bases short, with 27 bases between. CDR1 LNHDA and CDR2 SQIVND come from the germline V gene (reference sequence). The CDR3 length is 18 residues. CDR3 protein: CASSPGAPTTPHRETQYF. The CDR3 nucleotides read TGTGCCAGTAGCCCGGGGGCACCGACCACCCCGCATAGAGAGACCCAGTACTTC.

This clonotype has at least ten counts. This chain joins TRBV24-1 and TRBJ2-5; 8 bases fit TRBD1. The CDR3 contains 15 residues. J lost 4 bases, V lost 3 bases, and 6 bases had no gene match. Germline CDR1 is KGHDR and CDR2 is SFDVKD. The CDR3 sequence is CATSDEGQGGETQYF. In DNA, the CDR3 is TGTGCCACCAGTGATGAAGGACAGGGAGGAGAGACCCAGTACTTC.

The table lists this clonotype with many counts. The chain links TRBV6-2 or TRBV6-3 to TRBJ1-1; 7 bases are shared with TRBD1. Germline CDR1 reads MNHEY; CDR2 reads SVGEGT. Trimming at V came to 0 bases and at J to 1 base, leaving 14 bases not matched to a gene. This CDR3 comprises 19 residues. CDR3 amino acids: CASSYSRGNPGQENTEAFF. CDR3 DNA sequence: TGTGCCAGCAGTTACTCTCGAGGAAACCCCGGACAGGAGAACACTGAAGCTTTCTTT.

This clonotype was seen ten or more times. A read error may be the cause here, since a much bigger clone is one base away. The V call is TRBV20-1, the J call TRBJ1-6; D not resolved. Germline V gene lookup returns CDR1 DFQATT and CDR2 SNEGSKA (reference sequence). This CDR3 region has 15 residues. CDR3 sequence reads: CSARFRSSYNSPPHF. The CDR3 region has the DNA TGCAGTGCTAGGTTCAGGAGCTCCTATAATTCACCCCCCCACTTT.

This clonotype was observed many times. J is TRBJ2-5 and V is TRBV4-2; 12 nucleotides line up with TRBD2. The germline gives CDR1 LGHNA, CDR2 YNFKEQ. CDR3 size: 19 residues. J was trimmed by 5 bases and V by 0 bases; bases with no gene match: 13. CDR3 in amino acids: CASSQDLGASGGARETQYF. CDR3 nucleotides: TGTGCCAGCAGCCAAGATTTGGGAGCTAGCGGGGGGGCTCGCGAGACCCAGTACTTC.

The table lists this clonotype with many counts. The chain uses TRBV11-2 and TRBJ1-6, with D unclear. Germline loops: CDR1 SGHAT, CDR2 FQNNGV. V was clipped by 2 bases and J by 0 bases, with 5 bases between them. The CDR3 runs to 15 residues. CDR3 in amino acids: CASSLTVSYNSPLHF. CDR3 bases: TGTGCCAGCAGCTTAACGGTCTCCTATAATTCACCCCTCCACTTT.

In its sample, this clonotype was seen many times. This chain joins TRBV9 and TRBJ1-2; D gene uncertain. Trimming pared 4 bases from V and 5 bases from J, leaving 9 bases between. The CDR3 totals 12 residues. Germline CDR1 reads SGDLS; CDR2 reads YYNGEE. CDR3 coding DNA: TGTGCCAGCAGCTCCACCGTTTATGGCTACACCTTC. Translating gives CASSSTVYGYTF.

This clonotype was found a few times. This chain's CDR3 is CASSLRGGKNIQYF. The CDR3 nucleotides read TGTGCCAGCAGCTTAAGGGGAGGCAAAAACATTCAGTACTTC. The genes are TRBV7-3 and TRBJ2-4; D is possibly TRBD2 (6 bases). This CDR3 region has 14 residues. The V end lost 1 base, the J end lost 3 bases, and 7 bases lay between the germline ends. In germline, CDR1 is SGHTA, CDR2 FQGTGA.

This clonotype was seen many times. The chain couples TRBV7-2 to TRBJ1-6; perhaps TRBD1 as D (6 bases). Germline assignment: CDR1 SGHTA and CDR2 FQGNSA. Trimming took 5 bases from V and 2 from J, leaving 10 bases between them. The CDR3 contains 15 residues. As DNA, the CDR3 is TGTGCCAGCAGCACGGGACATACCTATAATTCACCCCTCCACTTT. Protein sequence: CASSTGHTYNSPLHF.

Ten or more counts support this clonotype. The chain combines TRBV12-3 or TRBV12-4 with TRBJ1-5; D might be TRBD1 (5 bases). CDR3 length: 16 amino acids. Trimming removed 7 bases at V and 7 bases at J, with 23 bases between. This chain's CDR3 is CASTHRARGSWQPQHF. Here the CDR3 DNA reads TGTGCCAGCACCCACCGAGCTAGGGGATCGTGGCAGCCCCAGCATTTT.

The rearrangement links TRBV11-2 to TRBJ1-1, with a tentative D call TRBD1 (6 bases). The CDR3 runs to 16 residues. V was trimmed by 5 bases and J by 2 bases, leaving 18 bases between them. CDR1 and CDR2 (germline): SGHAT, FQNNGV. This CDR3 is CASSPRGTYSNTEAFF. The CDR3 DNA sequence: TGTGCCAGCAGCCCGAGAGGGACATATAGTAACACTGAAGCTTTCTTT.

In this sample, this clonotype turned up many times. The chain is built from TRBV24-1 and TRBJ1-2; D unclear. CDR3 size: 13 residues. Germline-derived CDR1 and CDR2 are KGHDR and SFDVKD. The V and J ends lost 4 bases and 2 bases respectively, with 7 bases between them. This CDR3 reads CATSEGFNYGYTF. The CDR3 bases are TGTGCCACCAGTGAAGGTTTCAACTATGGCTACACCTTC.

This clonotype has a count of ten or more. The rearrangement joins TRBV12-3 or TRBV12-4 to TRBJ2-2, with D hard to call. The CDR3 has 12 amino acids. Between the trimmed V and J ends, which lost 2 bases and 7 bases, there was a span of 5 bases. The DNA for the CDR3 is TGTGCCAGCAGTTTATACGGCGGGGAGCTGTTTTTT. It yields the protein CASSLYGGELFF.

The V gene is TRBV19, the J gene TRBJ2-7; D is unclear. CDR1 and CDR2 (germline): LNHDA, SQIVND (reference sequence). The V and J ends lost 3 bases and 2 bases respectively, with 11 bases between them. The CDR3 has 14 residues. CDR3 sequence: CASSIASNPYEQYF. CDR3 nucleotide sequence: TGTGCCAGTAGTATTGCTTCCAATCCCTACGAGCAGTACTTC.

This clonotype was observed at least ten times. The chain carries TRBV6-5 and TRBJ2-2, with D perhaps assigned TRBD1 or TRBD2 (5 bases each). V was trimmed by 2 bases and J by 5 bases, leaving 6 bases between them. The germline gives CDR1 MNHEY, CDR2 SVGAGI. The CDR3 runs to 13 residues. This CDR3 is CASSYGGTGELFF. In DNA form, the CDR3 reads TGTGCCAGCAGTTACGGGGGAACCGGGGAGCTGTTTTTT.

This clonotype was recorded at least ten times. A much larger clone lies a single base off, so this may be a read error. This chain joins TRBV18 and TRBJ2-5; 9 nucleotides align to TRBD2. The ends lost 8 bases at V and 4 bases at J; junction bases unmatched: 5. The CDR3 loop spans 13 amino acids. From germline, CDR1 is KGHSH and CDR2 LQKENI. CDR3 amino acids: CASRGGAGETQYF. DNA of the CDR3: TGTGCCAGCCGCGGGGGGGCCGGAGAGACCCAGTACTTC.

This clonotype was seen repeatedly, ten times or more. This chain links TRBV7-8 with TRBJ2-5; D call uncertain. The V gene's germline CDR1 is SGHVS and CDR2 FQNEAQ. This CDR3 region has 13 residues. The ends were cut back, 5 bases at V and 5 bases at J, with 12 bases in the middle. This CDR3 is CASSPLGAETQYF. As DNA, the CDR3 is TGTGCCAGCAGCCCCCTGGGTGCTGAGACCCAGTACTTC.

This clonotype showed up many times. In DNA, the CDR3 is TGCAGTGCTAGAGATCAGTCTGGGGCCAACGTCCTGACTTTC. Translated: CSARDQSGANVLTF. V and J are TRBV20-1 and TRBJ2-6; no clear D. In germline, CDR1 is DFQATT, CDR2 SNEGSKA (reference sequence). The CDR3 extends over 14 amino acids. V lost 0 bases and J 1 base, leaving 4 bases between the germline ends.

This clonotype was seen repeatedly, ten times or more. The rearrangement links TRBV12-3 or TRBV12-4 to TRBJ1-5; no clear D. Trimming left V 6 bases short and J 0 bases short, with 9 bases between. The CDR3 runs to 14 residues. The CDR3 here is CASRRDVSNQPQHF. The DNA for the CDR3 is TGTGCCAGCAGGAGGGATGTTAGCAATCAGCCCCAGCATTTT.

This clonotype was picked up many times. This chain joins TRBV12-3 or TRBV12-4 and TRBJ2-7; tentative D call: TRBD1 (5 bases). This CDR3 region has 13 residues. V was cut by 4 bases and J by 6 bases, with 13 bases left in between. The CDR3 DNA reads TGTGCCAGCAGTTCTTTCCAGGGAAGCGAGCAGTACTTC. Protein product: CASSSFQGSEQYF.

This clonotype was observed at least ten times. The chain uses TRBV27 and TRBJ1-1, with TRBD1 identical over 7 bases. CDR1 is MNHEY, CDR2 SMNVEV, per germline (reference sequence). The J segment lost 3 bases and the V segment lost 3 bases, leaving 4 bases of the junction unmatched. The CDR3 is 14 amino acids. The CDR3 loop reads CASSLTGYDTEAFF. CDR3 in DNA: TGTGCCAGCAGTTTGACAGGGTATGACACTGAAGCTTTCTTT.